Below, 28 T cell receptor beta chains from the same sample are listed, as sequenced in a study of blood T cell repertoires in COVID-19. Profiled with immunoSEQ multiplex PCR; TCRdb holds only in-frame clones, not every one. The table has 73,000 or so clones, 73% seen once. The source material was peripheral blood. Source of these receptors: a man aged 60-69 years with acute or convalescent COVID-19.

This chain uses TRBV5-6 with TRBJ1-6; D is unresolved. Germline CDR1 reads SGHDT; CDR2 reads YYEEEE. V dropped 4 bases and J dropped 7 bases, with 18 bases sitting between them. CDR3 length equals 16 residues. Here the CDR3 reads CASSPLSGGQNSPLHF. CDR3 nucleotides: TGTGCCAGCAGCCCCCTCTCGGGAGGGCAGAATTCACCCCTCCACTTT. Drawing the rest from reference TRBV5-6 and TRBJ1-6, the complete variable domain is DAGVTQSPTHLIKTRGQQVTLRCSPKSGHDTVSWYQQALGQGPQFIFQYYEEEERQRGNFPDRFSGHQFPNYSSELNVNALLLGDSALYLCASSPLSGGQNSPLHFGNGTRLTVT.

V usage is TRBV6-6 and J usage is TRBJ2-3, with D possibly matching TRBD2 (6 bases). The length of the CDR3 is 15 residues. V lost 0 bases to trimming and J lost 3 bases, with 10 bases between them. Germline assignment: CDR1 MNHNY and CDR2 SVGAGI (reference sequence). Written as DNA, the CDR3 is TGTGCCAGCAGTTACTCGGGCGGGGTTACAGATACGCAGTATTTT. This encodes CASSYSGGVTDTQYF.

The V and J genes are TRBV2 and TRBJ2-2; 10 bases fit TRBD2. This CDR3 has 14 residues. Germline assignment: CDR1 SNHLY and CDR2 FYNNEI. With 7 bases clipped from V and 3 bases from J, the junction kept 2 bases outside the gene matches. The CDR3: CASNLAGDTGELFF. CDR3 DNA: TGTGCCAGCAACCTAGCGGGGGACACCGGGGAGCTGTTTTTT.

V usage is TRBV5-1 and J usage is TRBJ2-5, with 14 bases matching TRBD2. CDR1 and CDR2 (germline): SGHRS, YFSETQ. The junction had 15 bases not matched to a gene; V was cut back by 4 bases and J by 4 bases. This CDR3 is built from 19 residues. DNA of the CDR3: TGCGCCAGCAGCCTTGATGGAGACGGGACTAGCGGGAGTAGAGAGACCCAGTACTTC. Translated: CASSLDGDGTSGSRETQYF.

This clone was seen ten or more times. The rearrangement joins TRBV6-4 to TRBJ2-3, with 8 positions matching TRBD2. The CDR3 has 14 residues. Trimming removed 4 bases from V and 0 bases from J; junction bases left unmatched: 0. Germline V lookup: CDR1 MRHNA, CDR2 SNTAGT. For the CDR3, the DNA is TGTGCCAGCAGTGCTAGCGGGAGCACAGATACGCAGTATTTT. Encoded protein: CASSASGSTDTQYF.

The chain links TRBV28 to TRBJ1-4, with unresolved D. This CDR3 is built from 14 residues. Trimming removed 7 bases from V and 0 bases from J, with 9 bases in between. Germline lookup yields CDR1 MDHEN and CDR2 SYDVKM. CDR3 protein: CASNRVATNEKLFF. The CDR3 nucleotides read TGTGCCAGCAACCGCGTTGCAACTAATGAAAAACTGTTTTTT.

The chain employs TRBV18 and TRBJ1-1; 12 positions agree with TRBD1. The CDR3 is 14 residues long. Unmatched junction bases numbered 5, after V lost 3 bases and J lost 9 bases. The germline CDR1 and CDR2 sequences are KGHSH and LQKENI. In nucleotides, the CDR3 is TGTGCCAGCTCACCTGGGACAGGGGGCGGACAAGCTTTCTTT. It specifies CASSPGTGGGQAFF.

The J gene is TRBJ2-2, the V gene TRBV7-3; D possibly corresponds to TRBD1 (5 bases). The germline gives CDR1 SGHTA, CDR2 FQGTGA. V lost 5 bases to trimming and J lost 5 bases, with 12 bases between them. This CDR3 contains 14 residues. This chain's CDR3 is CASSETHRTGELFF. As DNA, the CDR3 is TGTGCCAGCAGCGAAACCCACAGGACCGGGGAGCTGTTTTTT.

J is TRBJ1-2 and V is TRBV6-5, with a weak D call TRBD1 (6 bases). Trimming took off 7 bases at V and 5 bases at J, with 17 bases between the two ends. This CDR3 spans 14 amino acids. In germline, CDR1 is MNHEY, CDR2 SVGAGI. Here the CDR3 reads CASMTPGARYGYTF. The CDR3, as DNA: TGTGCCAGCATGACCCCAGGGGCGCGGTATGGCTACACCTTC.

Here the CDR3 DNA reads TGTGCCAGTAGCCATGGACAGGGTTACGAGCAGTACTTC. It translates to CASSHGQGYEQYF. The chain is built from TRBV19 and TRBJ2-7, with 8 positions matching TRBD1. V was clipped by 6 bases and J by 4 bases; unmatched bases: 5. This CDR3 region has 13 residues. Germline CDR1 and CDR2: LNHDA and SQIVND (reference sequence).

The chain recombines TRBV10-3 with TRBJ1-2, with TRBD1 matching over 10 bases. The V segment lost 5 bases and the J segment 4 bases; nucleotides outside the gene matches: 7. Germline loops: CDR1 ENHRY, CDR2 SYGVKD. The length of the CDR3 is 15 residues. Here the CDR3 reads CAISPDRGGVYGYTF. CDR3 coding DNA: TGTGCCATCAGTCCGGACAGGGGGGGAGTCTATGGCTACACCTTC.

J is TRBJ1-2 and V is TRBV12-3 or TRBV12-4; TRBD1 agrees at 7 bases. The CDR3 contains 13 residues. V lost 5 bases and J lost 3; bases outside the gene matches: 3. The CDR3 DNA reads as TGTGCCAGCAGTCGGGACAGCTACTATGGCTACACCTTC. Translated: CASSRDSYYGYTF.

As DNA, the CDR3 is TGTGCCAGCAGCTTATTCGCTGGGGCCAACGTCCTGACTTTC. Protein product: CASSLFAGANVLTF. V usage is TRBV11-2 and J usage is TRBJ2-6; no definite D call. This CDR3 spans 14 amino acids. The V end was cut by 2 bases, the J end by 2 bases, with 4 bases between. Germline-derived CDR1 and CDR2 are SGHAT and FQNNGV.

The CDR3 bases are TGTGCCAGCAGCTTAAGTCCAGGGAATAATTCACCCCTCCACTTT. Its translation: CASSLSPGNNSPLHF. The V call is TRBV7-2, the J call TRBJ1-6, with D possibly being TRBD1 (5 bases). V gave up 2 bases and J gave up 5 bases, with 10 bases separating them. Germline V gives CDR1 SGHTA, CDR2 FQGNSA. The CDR3 extends over 15 amino acids.

The chain has TRBV7-2 and TRBJ1-3, with unresolved D. The germline V gene encodes CDR1 SGHTA and CDR2 FQGNSA. This CDR3 contains 16 residues. V lost 3 bases and J 2 bases, leaving 14 bases between the germline ends. The CDR3 DNA reads TGTGCCAGCAGCTTCCTCAGCGGGCCGACTGGAAACACCATATATTTT. This gives the protein CASSFLSGPTGNTIYF.

The chain joins TRBV24-1 to TRBJ2-3; D might be TRBD1 (5 bases). The CDR3 sequence is 15 residues long. The V end was cut by 7 bases, the J end by 0 bases, with 13 bases between. Germline V lookup: CDR1 KGHDR, CDR2 SFDVKD. The CDR3 protein is CATSDPRQSTDTQYF. The CDR3 region has the DNA TGTGCCACCAGCGATCCGAGACAGAGCACAGATACGCAGTATTTT.

The chain couples TRBV18 to TRBJ1-5; 7 bases fit TRBD1. The CDR3 sequence is 13 residues long. Germline CDR1 KGHSH, CDR2 LQKENI. V lost 2 bases to trimming and J lost 7 bases; unmatched junction nucleotides: 2. The CDR3 nucleotides are TGTGCCAGCTCACCAACAGGGGTCCAGCCCCAGCATTTT. Translated: CASSPTGVQPQHF. The full variable domain, with the rest looked up from reference TRBV18 and TRBJ1-5, is NAGVMQNPRHLVRRRGQEARLRCSPMKGHSHVYWYRQLPEEGLKFMVYLQKENIIDESGMPKERFSAEFPKEGPSILRIQQVVRGDSAAYFCASSPTGVQPQHFGDGTRLSIL.

The V gene is TRBV19, the J gene TRBJ1-2; D not certain. This CDR3 comprises 16 residues. The germline V and J ends were trimmed by 5 bases and 2 bases, with 18 bases remaining between them. The germline V gene encodes CDR1 LNHDA and CDR2 SQIVND (reference sequence). CDR3 loop: CASSGGQLGGNYGYTF. CDR3 DNA sequence: TGTGCCAGTAGTGGAGGGCAGCTTGGCGGGAACTATGGCTACACCTTC.

The chain links TRBV7-2 to TRBJ2-3, with 8 bases identical to TRBD2. The CDR3 totals 15 residues. The junction had 9 bases not matched to a gene; V was cut back by 8 bases and J by 2 bases. Germline CDR1 is SGHTA and CDR2 is FQGNSA. Here the CDR3 DNA reads TGTGCCAGCGGGGAGCCTAGCGGGCTCACAGATACGCAGTATTTT. The encoded protein is CASGEPSGLTDTQYF.

The rearrangement links TRBV9 to TRBJ1-1, with TRBD1 matching 8 bases. Germline lookup yields CDR1 SGDLS and CDR2 YYNGEE. CDR3 length: 15 amino acids. Losses at the gene ends were 4 bases for V and 8 bases for J; bases not matched to a gene: 13. The CDR3 coding sequence is TGTGCCAGCAGCCCCAGACTCGGACAGGGACACGAAGCTTTCTTT. This encodes CASSPRLGQGHEAFF. The full variable domain, in which reference TRBV9 and TRBJ1-1 provide the parts outside the CDR3, is DSGVTQTPKHLITATGQRVTLRCSPRSGDLSVYWYQQSLDQGLQFLIQYYNGEERAKGNILERFSAQQFPDLHSELNLSSLELGDSALYFCASSPRLGQGHEAFFGQGTRLTVV.

The V and J genes are TRBV30 and TRBJ1-4, with D perhaps TRBD1 (6 bases). Trimming cost V 4 bases and J 3 bases, with 15 bases left between them. Germline loops: CDR1 GTSNPN, CDR2 SVGIG (reference sequence). The CDR3 has 15 amino acids. The CDR3 is CAWNSYDRPNEKLFF. In DNA form, the CDR3 reads TGTGCCTGGAATTCTTATGACAGGCCTAATGAAAAACTGTTTTTT. Complete variable domain (other parts from reference TRBV30 and TRBJ1-4): SQTIHQWPATLVQPVGSPLSLECTVEGTSNPNLYWYRQAAGRGLQLLFYSVGIGQISSEVPQNLSASRPQDRQFILSSKKLLLSDSGFYLCAWNSYDRPNEKLFFGSGTQLSVL.

This clone was seen more than once but under ten times. This sequence joins TRBV6-1 and TRBJ2-2; weak D call: TRBD2 (6 bases). The germline CDR1 and CDR2 sequences are MNHNS and SASEGT. Trimming stripped 2 bases from V and 2 bases from J, with 15 bases between. The CDR3 runs to 17 residues. Written as DNA, the CDR3 is TGTGCCAGCAGTGAATCTGGGCTAGCGCCTAACACCGGGGAGCTGTTTTTT. Encoded protein: CASSESGLAPNTGELFF.

The V call is TRBV4-1, the J call TRBJ2-3; no clear D. The germline gives CDR1 MGHRA, CDR2 YSYEKL. The V end lost 0 bases, the J end lost 6 bases, and 4 bases lay between the germline ends. The CDR3 contains 12 residues. The DNA of the CDR3 is TGCGCCAGCAGCCAAGATATGGATACGCAGTATTTT. Its translation: CASSQDMDTQYF.

The V call is TRBV30, the J call TRBJ2-7; TRBD2 is a possible D gene (6 bases). In germline, CDR1 is GTSNPN, CDR2 SVGIG (reference sequence). V was trimmed by 2 bases and J by 4 bases, leaving 12 bases between them. The CDR3 sequence is 13 residues long. The CDR3 region is CAWSPVGGYEQYF. The CDR3, as DNA: TGTGCCTGGAGTCCGGTGGGAGGTTACGAGCAGTACTTC. The whole variable domain, remainder taken from reference TRBV30 and TRBJ2-7, is SQTIHQWPATLVQPVGSPLSLECTVEGTSNPNLYWYRQAAGRGLQLLFYSVGIGQISSEVPQNLSASRPQDRQFILSSKKLLLSDSGFYLCAWSPVGGYEQYFGPGTRLTVT.

V usage is TRBV6-4 and J usage is TRBJ2-1, with 10 bases matching TRBD2. V dropped 3 bases and J dropped 5; count of bases not matched to a gene: 1. The germline V gene encodes CDR1 MRHNA and CDR2 SNTAGT. The CDR3 extends over 14 amino acids. In DNA, the CDR3 is TGTGCCAGCAGTGAGCTAGCGGGAGACAATGAGCAGTTCTTC. Its protein is CASSELAGDNEQFF.

The chain employs TRBV11-2 and TRBJ2-5, with a weak D call TRBD2 (7 bases). The germline CDR1 and CDR2 sequences are SGHAT and FQNNGV. Trimming shortened V by 8 bases and J by 5 bases, and 9 bases separated the two germline ends. This CDR3 has 11 amino acids. The CDR3 loop reads CASGRGETQYF. The DNA of the CDR3 is TGTGCCAGCGGGAGGGGGGAGACCCAGTACTTC.

The chain is built from TRBV27 and TRBJ2-1, with D maybe TRBD2 (7 bases). Germline V gene sequence: CDR1 MNHEY, CDR2 SMNVEV (reference sequence). This CDR3 is built from 16 residues. V dropped 2 bases and J dropped 1 base, with 12 bases sitting between them. CDR3 in amino acids: CASSLRGGGSYNEQFF. For the CDR3, the DNA is TGTGCCAGCAGTTTAAGAGGGGGGGGTTCCTACAATGAGCAGTTCTTC.

The CDR3 DNA follows: TGTGCCAGCAAGGCGGAGACTATGTCTAACAATGAGCAGTTCTTC. Translating gives CASKAETMSNNEQFF. The chain couples TRBV2 to TRBJ2-1; weak D call: TRBD2 (5 bases). The ends were cut back, 7 bases at V and 5 bases at J, with 18 bases in the middle. Germline V CDR1 and CDR2: SNHLY, FYNNEI. CDR3 length equals 15 residues.